A selection of T cell receptor beta chains follows, all from one sample in a study of regulatory T cells in long-lasting Graves disease. TCRdb re-derived calls from the multiplex PCR reads in MiXCR, one entry per CDR3 protein. The sample holds roughly 400,000 distinct CDR3 sequences, 20% seen once. The material sequenced was peripheral blood mononuclear cells (PBMCs), taken when the disease was refractory, from a patient treated with antithyroid drugs. All receptors come from a female donor with Graves disease. CDR3s include the opening cysteine and the closing phenylalanine or tryptophan. The D gene is left open where the match is weak. Only part of the rows carry a size: once, few, many, or a class if the clone is expanded.

abundance	v_gene	d_gene	j_gene	CDR3nt	CDR3aa
many	TRBV6-5	TRBD1	TRBJ1-2	TGTGCCAGCAGTTACTCCACAGACAGGGGCTGGGTCTATGGCTACACCTTC	CASSYSTDRGWVYGYTF
many	TRBV7-2	TRBD2	TRBJ2-7	TGTGCCAGCAGCTTAACGGGACTACCCACCTACGAGCAGTACTTC	CASSLTGLPTYEQYF
-	TRBV3-1	TRBD1	TRBJ1-1	TGTGCCAGCAGCCACTGGGACAGAAAGAACACTGAAGCTTTCTTT	CASSHWDRKNTEAFF
few	TRBV6-1	-	TRBJ1-1	TGTACCAGCACCAAGGGCCCGACGATCATGAACACTGAAGCTTTCTTT	CTSTKGPTIMNTEAFF
few	TRBV27	-	TRBJ1-1	TGTGCCAGCAGCCTCAGGGTGATGAACACTGAAGCTTTCTTT	CASSLRVMNTEAFF
many	TRBV29-1	-	TRBJ1-2	TGCAGCGTTGAGGGCGTAGAGTATGGCTACACCTTC	CSVEGVEYGYTF
-	TRBV20-1	TRBD2	TRBJ2-7	TGCAGTGCTAGAGACTACTTGGGCGGGGGGAACTACGAGCAGTACTTC	CSARDYLGGGNYEQYF
many	TRBV6-2/TRBV6-3	TRBD2	TRBJ2-4	TGTGCCAGCAGTTACTCCCTAGCGGACCTAGCCAAAAACATTCAGTACTTC	CASSYSLADLAKNIQYF
many	TRBV7-2	TRBD1	TRBJ2-7	TGTGCCAGCAGCCGGGACAGCAAATCCTACGAGCAGTACTTC	CASSRDSKSYEQYF
many	TRBV20-1	TRBD1	TRBJ2-5	TGCAGTGCCGGAACAGACAGGGGTAGAGAGACCCAGTACTTC	CSAGTDRGRETQYF
many	TRBV12-3/TRBV12-4	-	TRBJ1-1	TGTGCCAGCATTAAGATCGCAGGCCGTACTGAAGCTTTCTTT	CASIKIAGRTEAFF
few	TRBV12-3/TRBV12-4	TRBD2	TRBJ2-1	TGTGCCAGCAGCCCTCCCCTAGCGGGAGGCTCGGATGAGCAGTTCTTC	CASSPPLAGGSDEQFF
few	TRBV27	-	TRBJ1-5	TGTGCCAGCAGTTTGACCTACAGTCAGCCCCAGCATTTT	CASSLTYSQPQHF
few	TRBV27	TRBD1	TRBJ1-5	TGTGCCAGCAGTCCTGCCGGGACAGGTCCCAACCCTGGCCAGCCCCAGCATTTT	CASSPAGTGPNPGQPQHF
few	TRBV25-1	TRBD1	TRBJ2-7	TGTGCCAGCAGTGGAGGAACAGGGGACGTGGGCGAGCAGTACTTC	CASSGGTGDVGEQYF
many	TRBV7-8	-	TRBJ1-1	TGTGCCAGCAGCGTAAACCCACAGGTCCCAGTGAACACTGAAGCTTTCTTT	CASSVNPQVPVNTEAFF
many	TRBV6-5	TRBD2	TRBJ2-5	TGTGCCAGCAGTTACAGCCTAACTAGCGGGAGCCAAGAGACCCAGTACTTC	CASSYSLTSGSQETQYF
-	TRBV4-1	TRBD2	TRBJ2-5	TGCGCCAGCAGCCAACTCTCTCCGGGAGGGCTTGGGACCCAGTACTTC	CASSQLSPGGLGTQYF
-	TRBV29-1	TRBD1	TRBJ1-5	TGCAGCGTACAGGGGGCGAATCAGCCCCAGCATTTT	CSVQGANQPQHF
few	TRBV28	-	TRBJ2-1	TGTGCCAGCAGTTTAATTAGCGTGCCTGAGCAGTTCTTC	CASSLISVPEQFF
-	TRBV5-6	TRBD1	TRBJ1-2	TGTGCCAGCAGCTTGGAGGGACAGGGGGCAGCTAACTATGGCTACACCTTC	CASSLEGQGAANYGYTF
many	TRBV6-5	-	TRBJ1-2	TGTGCCAGCAGTTACTTGGGCACCGGGTGGGAACTTGATGCCGGCTACACCTTC	CASSYLGTGWELDAGYTF
-	TRBV20-1	-	TRBJ2-2	TGCAGTGCTAGATCCGACAGAGGAGCGAACACCGGGGAGCTGTTTTTT	CSARSDRGANTGELFF
-	TRBV4-3	-	TRBJ1-4	TGCGCCAGCAGCCAAGAAAGGGGGTGGAGCGAAAAACTGTTTTTT	CASSQERGWSEKLFF